Only one count was recorded for the clone carrying this T cell receptor beta chain. V was trimmed by 0 bases and J by 7 bases, leaving 24 bases between them. This CDR3 comprises 18 residues. Germline lookup yields CDR1 SEHNR and CDR2 FQNEAQ (reference sequence). The source of the sample is a study of blood T cell repertoires in COVID-19. Sequencing used immunoSEQ multiplex PCR; TCRdb keeps in-frame clones, though not all of them. The sample comprises almost 200,000 clones, 70% to 90% of which are singletons, and 7.5% to 10% rests with the top ten. The V and J genes are TRBV7-9 and TRBJ1-1; TRBD1 is a possible D gene (5 bases). The sequencing input was PBMCs or T cells enriched from blood (not recorded which). This TCR was sampled from a woman younger than 30 who had recovered from COVID-19. The CDR3 is CASSLARQLKVFGGEAFF. The DNA for the CDR3 is TGTGCCAGCAGCTTAGCCCGACAGTTAAAGGTTTTCGGCGGTGAAGCTTTCTTT.